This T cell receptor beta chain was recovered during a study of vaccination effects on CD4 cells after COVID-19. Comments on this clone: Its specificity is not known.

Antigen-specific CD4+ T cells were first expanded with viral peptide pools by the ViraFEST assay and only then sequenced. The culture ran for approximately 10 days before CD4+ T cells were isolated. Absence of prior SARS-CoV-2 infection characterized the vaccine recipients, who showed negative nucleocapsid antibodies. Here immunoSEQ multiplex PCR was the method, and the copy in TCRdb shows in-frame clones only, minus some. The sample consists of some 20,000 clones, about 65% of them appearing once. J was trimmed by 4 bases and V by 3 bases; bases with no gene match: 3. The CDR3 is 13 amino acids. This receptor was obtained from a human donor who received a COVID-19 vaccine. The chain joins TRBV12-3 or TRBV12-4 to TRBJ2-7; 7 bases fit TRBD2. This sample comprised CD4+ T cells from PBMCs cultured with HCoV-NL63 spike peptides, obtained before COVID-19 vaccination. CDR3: CASSFGGEYEQYF. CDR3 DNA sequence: TGTGCCAGCAGTTTTGGGGGGGAGTACGAGCAGTACTTC.